This TCR beta chain was obtained from a study of control samples from healthy donors and cancer patients. Measured with immunoSEQ multiplex PCR; TCRdb has only the in-frame clones, and not every one. The data contain approximately 150,000 clones, roughly 94% of them singletons. The germline V gene has CDR1 SGHNT and CDR2 YYREEE (reference sequence). Trimming pared 0 bases from V and 2 bases from J, leaving 11 bases between. This CDR3 is 15 amino acids long. Sequences were obtained from PBMCs. The TCR comes from a man in his fifties or sixties with colorectal cancer. V and J are TRBV5-4 and TRBJ1-2; tentatively, D is TRBD1 (5 bases). CDR3 region: CASSLVDRENYGYTF. CDR3 DNA sequence: TGTGCCAGCAGCTTGGTTGACAGAGAGAACTATGGCTACACCTTC.